The 21 T cell receptor beta chains below were found in one sample sequenced in a study of early T cells in non-severe SARS-CoV-2 infection. TCRdb reanalysed the 5' RACE reads using MiXCR and keeps one entry per CDR3 protein. Seen here are 100,000 to 140,000 distinct CDR3 sequences, roughly 10% observed once, and the top ten hold approximately 8.1%. The sequencing input was whole blood. The receptors here all came from an adult who was a healthcare worker with PCR-confirmed SARS-CoV-2 infection or an uninfected control (not recorded which).

The V and J genes are TRBV19 and TRBJ1-5; TRBD1 is a possible D gene (6 bases). Germline V CDR1 and CDR2: LNHDA, SQIVND (reference sequence). Deletions cut 8 bases from V and 1 base from J, with 12 bases between. The CDR3 is 14 amino acids. CDR3 loop: CASSQQGSNQPQHF. In DNA, the CDR3 is TGTGCCAGTTCTCAACAGGGCAGCAATCAGCCCCAGCATTTT.

The chain combines TRBV2 with TRBJ1-2; no clear D gene. Per the germline V gene, CDR1 is SNHLY and CDR2 is FYNNEI. CDR3 length equals 12 residues. V dropped 11 bases and J dropped 4 bases, with 14 bases sitting between them. CDR3 residues: CAGSISTYGYTF. Here the CDR3 DNA reads TGTGCCGGCTCTATTTCGACCTATGGCTACACCTTC.

This clonotype occurred a few times. CDR3 nucleotide sequence: TGTGCCAGCAGTGAATCGGTCGGGGAGCTGTTTTTT. Residues: CASSESVGELFF. The V gene is TRBV25-1, the J gene TRBJ2-2; D remains unclear. V dropped 1 base and J dropped 7 bases, with 4 bases sitting between them. Germline V gives CDR1 MGHDK, CDR2 SYGVNS. The CDR3 is 12 amino acids.

This clonotype was observed many times. The rearrangement joins TRBV28 to TRBJ2-5; tentatively, D is TRBD1 or TRBD2 (6 bases each). This CDR3 has 18 residues. Trimming left V 6 bases short and J 1 base short, with 24 bases between. Germline CDR1 MDHEN, CDR2 SYDVKM. CDR3 sequence: CASSPPLGKRGAQETQYF. The CDR3 nucleotides are TGTGCCAGCAGCCCACCCCTTGGGAAGAGGGGGGCCCAAGAGACCCAGTACTTC.

This clonotype was observed at least ten times. The chain links TRBV7-2 to TRBJ2-1; possibly TRBD1 for D (6 bases). There are 14 residues in the CDR3. The V gene lost 5 bases and the J gene lost 9 bases, with 17 bases spanning the gap. Germline CDR1 SGHTA, CDR2 FQGNSA. CDR3 region: CASSPNPGGAEQFF. The CDR3, as DNA: TGTGCCAGCAGCCCAAACCCTGGGGGCGCTGAGCAGTTCTTC.

The J gene is TRBJ1-1, the V gene TRBV12-3 or TRBV12-4; D uncertain. Trimming stripped 5 bases from V and 10 bases from J, with 14 bases between. This CDR3 contains 12 residues. CDR3 sequence: CASSPTTRPAFF. The CDR3 DNA is TGTGCCAGCAGTCCCACGACCAGGCCAGCTTTCTTT.

This clonotype was counted ten times or more. The chain joins TRBV30 to TRBJ1-1; D unclear. The V end was cut by 3 bases, the J end by 3 bases, with 8 bases between. CDR1 and CDR2 from the germline V gene are GTSNPN and SVGIG (reference sequence). This CDR3 is 12 amino acids long. The CDR3 DNA reads as TGTGCCTGGAGGCAGGATTACACTGAAGCTTTCTTT. It codes for CAWRQDYTEAFF.

This clonotype has a handful of counts. The V gene is TRBV27, the J gene TRBJ1-2; 7 nucleotides match TRBD1. With V trimmed by 2 bases and J by 7 bases, 7 bases remained unmatched. The CDR3 spans 14 residues. Per the germline V gene, CDR1 is MNHEY and CDR2 is SMNVEV (reference sequence). CDR3 coding DNA: TGTGCCAGCAGTTTAAACAGGGGAGAAATTGGCTACACCTTC. Protein: CASSLNRGEIGYTF.

In this sample, this clonotype turned up a few times. The V and J genes are TRBV6-5 and TRBJ1-5; maybe TRBD1 (5 bases). This CDR3 spans 15 amino acids. The V end lost 0 bases, the J end lost 5 bases, and 11 bases lay between the germline ends. Germline lookup yields CDR1 MNHEY and CDR2 SVGAGI. The CDR3 sequence is CASSYSIGGDQPQHF. The CDR3 bases are TGTGCCAGCAGTTACTCGATCGGGGGGGATCAGCCCCAGCATTTT.

The rearrangement joins TRBV27 to TRBJ2-7; D is possibly TRBD1 (6 bases). Per germline, CDR1 MNHEY and CDR2 SMNVEV (reference sequence). The CDR3 contains 13 residues. Trimming removed 8 bases from V and 5 bases from J, with 16 bases in between. The CDR3 nucleotides read TGTGCCAGCTCTAGACAGGCCGCCCACGAGCAGTACTTC. Amino acids: CASSRQAAHEQYF.

This clonotype was seen a few times. The chain carries TRBV20-1 and TRBJ2-1; D unresolved. The CDR3 is made up of 17 amino acids. V lost 3 bases and J 0 bases, leaving 18 bases between the germline ends. CDR1 and CDR2 (germline): DFQATT, SNEGSKA (reference sequence). The CDR3 bases are TGCAGTGCTAGTGCGGCTAGAAACCCCAGCTCCTACAATGAGCAGTTCTTC. It yields the protein CSASAARNPSSYNEQFF.

The chain uses TRBV20-1 and TRBJ2-3; no clear D. The CDR3 runs to 16 residues. The germline gives CDR1 DFQATT, CDR2 SNEGSKA (reference sequence). V dropped 0 bases and J dropped 4 bases, with 17 bases sitting between them. CDR3 sequence reads: CSAREVLASLPDTQYF. CDR3 nucleotides: TGCAGTGCTAGAGAAGTATTGGCGAGTCTCCCAGATACGCAGTATTTT.

This clonotype has ten or more counts. J is TRBJ2-7 and V is TRBV28; D is possibly TRBD2 (5 bases). The CDR3 sequence is 14 residues long. Germline CDR1 MDHEN, CDR2 SYDVKM. Deletions cut 6 bases from V and 2 bases from J, with 14 bases between. The CDR3, as DNA: TGTGCCAGCAGCCGATGGACTGGACCCTACGAGCAGTACTTC. Translating it yields CASSRWTGPYEQYF.

V is TRBV19 and J is TRBJ2-3; D unclear. V shed 3 bases and J shed 4 bases, with 8 bases lying between them. Germline V gene data show CDR1 as LNHDA and CDR2 as SQIVND (reference sequence). This CDR3 is 13 amino acids long. CDR3 amino acids: CASSIGPSDTQYF. The CDR3 DNA follows: TGTGCCAGTAGTATTGGACCGTCAGATACGCAGTATTTT.

This chain links TRBV3-1 with TRBJ2-2, with TRBD1 as a possible D gene (8 bases). The V and J ends lost 2 bases and 4 bases respectively, with 20 bases between them. CDR1 and CDR2 (germline): LGHDT, YNNKEL (reference sequence). The CDR3 loop spans 18 amino acids. The DNA for the CDR3 is TGTGCCAGCAGCCAAATACTCACAGGGGGGGGAGCCACCGGGGAGCTGTTTTTT. It translates to CASSQILTGGGATGELFF.

This clonotype was detected a few times. This rearrangement joins TRBV9 to TRBJ2-1; D gene unclear. The CDR3 contains 16 residues. Germline-derived CDR1 and CDR2 are SGDLS and YYNGEE. V was pared by 4 bases and J by 7 bases, with 21 bases between. Here the CDR3 reads CASSPRREVFLNEQFF. CDR3 nucleotide sequence: TGTGCCAGCAGCCCTCGCCGCGAGGTTTTTTTGAATGAGCAGTTCTTC.

This clonotype was picked up a small number of times. The chain recombines TRBV4-1 with TRBJ2-1, with 10 nucleotides matching TRBD1. The CDR3 is 14 residues long. Germline CDR1 reads MGHRA; CDR2 reads YSYEKL. J was trimmed by 7 bases and V by 3 bases; bases with no gene match: 3. The CDR3 sequence is CASSQGQGRNEQFF. The CDR3 DNA sequence: TGCGCCAGCAGCCAGGGACAGGGGCGGAATGAGCAGTTCTTC.

This clonotype was observed many times. The chain recombines TRBV20-1 with TRBJ1-2, with a possible D match to TRBD1 (6 bases). Trimming shortened V by 4 bases and J by 4 bases, and 13 bases separated the two germline ends. This CDR3 region has 13 residues. From germline, CDR1 is DFQATT and CDR2 SNEGSKA (reference sequence). The CDR3 DNA follows: TGCAGTGCTAACAGCTTGGGGGCCTATGGCTACACCTTC. Its translation is CSANSLGAYGYTF.

This clonotype was observed a handful of times. The V gene is TRBV4-1, the J gene TRBJ2-5; D unresolved. Germline V gene sequence: CDR1 MGHRA, CDR2 YSYEKL. V shed 1 base and J shed 0 bases, with 12 bases lying between them. The CDR3 totals 16 residues. The CDR3 DNA reads as TGCGCCAGCAGCCAAGGGGCTAGACGACACCAAGAGACCCAGTACTTC. Its translation is CASSQGARRHQETQYF.

This clonotype was found a few times. The chain combines TRBV20-1 with TRBJ1-2; D not resolved. Trimming cost V 1 base and J 0 bases, with 9 bases left between them. The CDR3 consists of 14 residues. Germline lookup yields CDR1 DFQATT and CDR2 SNEGSKA (reference sequence). CDR3 nucleotide sequence: TGCAGTGCTAGAGGCCAGAGCACTAACTATGGCTACACCTTC. Its protein is CSARGQSTNYGYTF.

This clonotype was seen more than once but under ten times. The gene calls are TRBV20-1 and TRBJ1-5, with no clear D. V lost 0 bases and J lost 5, with 11 bases in between. Germline lookup yields CDR1 DFQATT and CDR2 SNEGSKA (reference sequence). The CDR3 sequence is 14 residues long. The CDR3 DNA is TGCAGTGCTAGAGAGGGCAGGTCCGATCAGCCCCAGCATTTT. Amino acid sequence: CSAREGRSDQPQHF.